These 10 T cell receptor beta chains share one sample of origin, sequenced in a study of cytomegalovirus exposure and HLA in healthy donors. The PCR employed 60 Vbeta primers together with 13 Jbeta primers. The table came from immunoSEQ multiplex PCR; TCRdb's copy has only in-frame clones and leaves some out. The sample table sets out about 110,000 clones. The sequencing input was PBMCs. The receptors here all came from a man aged 40-49 years in good health and CMV-seropositive.

The V gene is TRBV6-4, the J gene TRBJ1-2; 10 nucleotides align to TRBD1. J lost 8 bases, V lost 6 bases, and 9 bases had no gene match. This CDR3 comprises 14 residues. CDR1 MRHNA and CDR2 SNTAGT come from the germline V gene. The CDR3 DNA reads as TGTGCCAGCAGAGGAGGAGGGACAGGGGTCGGCTACACCTTC. It specifies CASRGGGTGVGYTF.

The chain's CDR3 is CASTLSWGSTDTQYF. For the CDR3, the DNA is TGCGCCAGCACCTTAAGCTGGGGCAGCACAGATACGCAGTATTTT. The J gene is TRBJ2-3, the V gene TRBV5-1; D might be TRBD1 (5 bases). The CDR3 is 15 amino acids. Trimming took off 6 bases at V and 0 bases at J, with 14 bases between the two ends. Germline V CDR1 and CDR2: SGHRS, YFSETQ.

The gene calls are TRBV7-9 and TRBJ2-3, with D maybe TRBD2 (6 bases). The ends were cut back, 3 bases at V and 1 base at J, with 11 bases in the middle. The germline CDR1 and CDR2 sequences are SEHNR and FQNEAQ (reference sequence). The CDR3 sequence is 15 residues long. The CDR3 coding sequence is TGTGCCAGCAGCTTGGGAGGACCACGCACAGATACGCAGTATTTT. It specifies CASSLGGPRTDTQYF.

CDR3 DNA sequence: TGTGCCACCAGCAGCGGCAGGGGGCGCAACTATGGCTACACCTTC. Translated: CATSSGRGRNYGYTF. The chain links TRBV15 to TRBJ1-2; TRBD1 aligns across 8 bases. Germline V gene lookup returns CDR1 LNHNV and CDR2 YYDKDF (reference sequence). The CDR3 is 15 residues long. With V trimmed by 3 bases and J by 2 bases, 5 bases remained unmatched.

The genes are TRBV7-2 and TRBJ1-4; 9 positions match TRBD1. The J segment lost 7 bases and the V segment lost 5 bases, leaving 11 bases of the junction unmatched. CDR1 and CDR2 from the germline V gene are SGHTA and FQGNSA. The CDR3 runs to 16 residues. The CDR3 DNA is TGTGCCAGCAGCCAAGGGACAGGGCTTTGGGGTGAAAAACTGTTTTTT. Translated, it gives CASSQGTGLWGEKLFF.

The rearrangement uses TRBV7-9 and TRBJ1-1; no definite D call. The CDR3 is 13 residues long. The V gene's germline CDR1 is SEHNR and CDR2 FQNEAQ (reference sequence). The V end was cut by 5 bases, the J end by 2 bases, with 9 bases between. CDR3 coding DNA: TGTGCCAGCAGCCCCACAAGAAACACTGAAGCTTTCTTT. Amino acids: CASSPTRNTEAFF.

The chain employs TRBV6-1 and TRBJ2-7, with TRBD1 as a possible D gene (6 bases). Germline CDR1 and CDR2: MNHNS and SASEGT. V was shortened by 8 bases and J by 0 bases, with 11 bases between the two germline ends. The CDR3 consists of 13 residues. CDR3 bases: TGTGCCAGCGGTCAGGGGAGCTCCTACGAGCAGTACTTC. As protein: CASGQGSSYEQYF.

This chain connects TRBV11-3 to TRBJ2-5; D is ambiguous. Between the trimmed V and J ends, which lost 2 bases and 4 bases, there was a span of 5 bases. This CDR3 spans 12 amino acids. Germline V gene data show CDR1 as SGHNT and CDR2 as YENEEA. The CDR3 sequence: CASSLPGETQYF. CDR3 sequence (DNA): TGTGCCAGCAGCTTACCCGGAGAGACCCAGTACTTC.

For the CDR3, the DNA is TGTGCCAGCCGTACACCACCCTACAATGAGCAGTTCTTC. Translating gives CASRTPPYNEQFF. This rearrangement joins TRBV28 to TRBJ2-1; no definite D call. Germline CDR1 is MDHEN and CDR2 is SYDVKM. V gave up 8 bases and J gave up 2 bases, with 10 bases separating them. The CDR3 is 13 residues long.

The chain employs TRBV10-2 and TRBJ1-4; maybe TRBD1 (5 bases). Germline V gene sequence: CDR1 WSHSY, CDR2 SAAADI. The CDR3 runs to 15 residues. V lost 9 bases, J lost 5 bases, and 19 bases lay in between. CDR3 loop: CASRDTGLRNEKLFF. The CDR3 bases are TGCGCCAGTAGAGATACGGGACTCAGGAATGAAAAACTGTTTTTT.